These 25 T cell receptor beta chains were all obtained from the same sample, sequenced in a study of a mutant IDH1 vaccine in newly diagnosed glioma. Clones were sequenced by immunoSEQ multiplex PCR, and TCRdb holds only the in-frame ones, with some missing. The sample has about 66,000 clones, under 90% seen once. These receptors lack a known antigen. Time point: week 11, during vaccination. It was 300 ug of mutant IDH1 20-mer peptide that made up each vaccine dose, given with topical imiquimod. The starting material was PBMCs, obtained from a glioma patient whose treatment included an IDH1 peptide vaccine. These TCRs come from a man aged 25 to 45 with glioma.

The genes are TRBV7-9 and TRBJ2-7; possibly TRBD1 for D (6 bases). Germline lookup yields CDR1 SEHNR and CDR2 FQNEAQ (reference sequence). This CDR3 comprises 11 residues. Between the trimmed V and J ends, which lost 5 bases and 6 bases, there was a span of 8 bases. In nucleotides, the CDR3 is TGTGCCAGCAGCGGGGGCCTCGAGCAGTACTTC. As protein: CASSGGLEQYF.

This chain uses TRBV11-3 with TRBJ2-2, with 8 bases that match TRBD2. The CDR3 sequence is 15 residues long. Trimming cost V 5 bases and J 3 bases; bases outside gene matches: 5. The V gene's germline CDR1 is SGHNT and CDR2 YENEEA. The CDR3 nucleotides read TGTGCCAGCAGCGCCGGGGGGGCGGACACCGGGGAGCTGTTTTTT. Residues: CASSAGGADTGELFF.

The chain joins TRBV4-2 to TRBJ2-6; D not certain. The CDR3 contains 16 residues. Per the germline V gene, CDR1 is LGHNA and CDR2 is YNFKEQ. The germline V and J ends were trimmed by 0 bases and 1 base, with 7 bases remaining between them. The CDR3 here is CASSQEFSSGANVLTF. In DNA form, the CDR3 reads TGTGCCAGCAGCCAAGAATTCAGTTCTGGGGCCAACGTCCTGACTTTC.

V gene TRBV5-1 combines with J gene TRBJ2-6; D might be TRBD2 (6 bases). V lost 5 bases and J 2 bases, leaving 17 bases between the germline ends. Germline CDR1 SGHRS, CDR2 YFSETQ. CDR3 length equals 17 residues. DNA for the CDR3: TGCGCCAGCAGTGCCGGGAGAGGACCTCCTGGGGCCAACGTCCTGACTTTC. Protein: CASSAGRGPPGANVLTF.

This clone was seen once. V gene TRBV12-5 combines with J gene TRBJ2-3, with 9 bases lining up with TRBD2. CDR3 length: 15 residues. V was pared by 1 base and J by 3 bases, with 2 bases of the junction left unmatched. Germline CDR1 is LGHNT and CDR2 is FRNRAP. The CDR3: CASGLGLADTDTQYF. Here the CDR3 DNA reads TGTGCTAGTGGTTTGGGACTAGCGGATACAGATACGCAGTATTTT.

This clone was found once. This chain uses TRBV2 with TRBJ2-7, with a possible D match to TRBD2 (7 bases). CDR3 length: 17 residues. CDR1 and CDR2 from the germline V gene are SNHLY and FYNNEI. V was trimmed by 2 bases and J by 2 bases, leaving 19 bases between them. The CDR3 bases are TGTGCCAGCAGTGAATGGGGGGGCCTCTTGGCCACCTACGAGCAGTACTTC. Residues: CASSEWGGLLATYEQYF.

The chain links TRBV18 to TRBJ2-3, with TRBD2 as a possible D gene (5 bases). The germline V gene has CDR1 KGHSH and CDR2 LQKENI. CDR3 length: 15 amino acids. V was trimmed by 3 bases and J by 2 bases, leaving 12 bases between them. CDR3 sequence reads: CASSPRTSLTDTQYF. CDR3 bases: TGTGCCAGCTCACCTCGGACTTCCCTCACAGATACGCAGTATTTT. Full variable domain (outside the CDR3, taken from reference TRBV18 and TRBJ2-3): NAGVMQNPRHLVRRRGQEARLRCSPMKGHSHVYWYRQLPEEGLKFMVYLQKENIIDESGMPKERFSAEFPKEGPSILRIQQVVRGDSAAYFCASSPRTSLTDTQYFGPGTRLTVL.

The chain joins TRBV10-3 to TRBJ2-3; 7 positions agree with TRBD1. Per the germline V gene, CDR1 is ENHRY and CDR2 is SYGVKD. The CDR3 has 14 amino acids. The V gene end was trimmed by 7 bases and the J gene end by 4 bases; junction bases not matched to a gene: 8. The CDR3 is CAIKKGAMADTQYF. In DNA form, the CDR3 reads TGTGCCATCAAAAAGGGGGCGATGGCAGATACGCAGTATTTT.

This clone turned up a few times. This chain links TRBV7-9 with TRBJ2-1; weak D call: TRBD2 (5 bases). Between the trimmed V and J ends, which lost 0 bases and 2 bases, there was a span of 11 bases. The CDR3 loop spans 16 amino acids. The V gene's germline CDR1 is SEHNR and CDR2 FQNEAQ (reference sequence). In DNA form, the CDR3 reads TGTGCCAGCAGCTTAGCGCTGAGCGGAACCTACAATGAGCAGTTCTTC. The encoded protein is CASSLALSGTYNEQFF.

In its sample, this clone was seen once. The rearrangement links TRBV4-1 to TRBJ2-7, with D perhaps matching TRBD2 (6 bases). Germline V gene sequence: CDR1 MGHRA, CDR2 YSYEKL. V was pared by 4 bases and J by 4 bases, with 11 bases between. The CDR3 is 13 amino acids. The chain's CDR3 is CASSRDSLYEQYF. In DNA, the CDR3 is TGCGCCAGCAGCCGGGACTCCCTGTACGAGCAGTACTTC.

This clone was seen more than once but under ten times. The chain combines TRBV28 with TRBJ2-7; 9 nucleotides align to TRBD1. This CDR3 is built from 16 residues. V lost 3 bases, J lost 2 bases, and 8 bases stayed unmatched. The germline V gene encodes CDR1 MDHEN and CDR2 SYDVKM. CDR3 DNA sequence: TGTGCCAGCAGTTTGTCCTACAGGGGGCCCACCTACGAGCAGTACTTC. Amino acids: CASSLSYRGPTYEQYF.

This clone was detected once. V is TRBV6-1 and J is TRBJ2-5, with D unclear. The V end lost 5 bases, the J end lost 2 bases, and 15 bases lay between the germline ends. There are 15 residues in the CDR3. The germline gives CDR1 MNHNS, CDR2 SASEGT. CDR3 amino acids: CASSPWDGRQETQYF. DNA for the CDR3: TGTGCCAGCAGTCCATGGGATGGACGGCAAGAGACCCAGTACTTC.

This clone is a singleton in its sample. This chain connects TRBV5-1 to TRBJ1-5, with D perhaps TRBD1 (5 bases). Germline CDR1 SGHRS, CDR2 YFSETQ. The CDR3 runs 13 residues. V lost 4 bases, J lost 7 bases, and 12 bases lay in between. The CDR3 region has the DNA TGCGCCAGCAGCCAAGGGACGGAACAGCCCCAGCATTTT. Translating gives CASSQGTEQPQHF. The variable domain in full, completed from reference TRBV5-1 and TRBJ1-5, reads KAGVTQTPRYLIKTRGQQVTLSCSPISGHRSVSWYQQTPGQGLQFLFEYFSETQRNKGNFPGRFSGRQFSNSRSEMNVSTLELGDSALYLCASSQGTEQPQHFGDGTRLSIL.

The chain recombines TRBV19 with TRBJ2-3; D unresolved. Trimming pared 2 bases from V and 1 base from J, leaving 7 bases between. The CDR3 is 14 residues long. From germline, CDR1 is LNHDA and CDR2 SQIVND (reference sequence). CDR3 loop: CASSIRSGTDTQYF. CDR3 in DNA: TGTGCCAGTAGTATACGGTCCGGCACAGATACGCAGTATTTT.

V is TRBV7-6 and J is TRBJ2-1, with D possibly TRBD1 on 6 matching bases. The germline V and J ends were trimmed by 3 bases and 7 bases, with 7 bases remaining between them. The CDR3 covers 12 residues. The germline CDR1 and CDR2 sequences are SGHVS and FNYEAQ. The CDR3 sequence: CASSFTGNEQFF. The CDR3 region has the DNA TGTGCCAGCAGCTTCACAGGGAATGAGCAGTTCTTC.

The chain carries TRBV2 and TRBJ2-1; 7 bases agree with TRBD2. With V trimmed by 2 bases and J by 0 bases, 4 bases remained unmatched. The CDR3 runs 16 residues. CDR1 is SNHLY, CDR2 FYNNEI, per germline. The CDR3: CASSETAGYSYNEQFF. The DNA of the CDR3 is TGTGCCAGCAGTGAAACAGCGGGGTACTCCTACAATGAGCAGTTCTTC.

The chain is built from TRBV18 and TRBJ1-3; D unclear. Trimming pared 3 bases from V and 0 bases from J, leaving 6 bases between. The germline V gene has CDR1 KGHSH and CDR2 LQKENI. This CDR3 comprises 14 residues. Here the CDR3 DNA reads TGTGCCAGCTCACCTGCACCCTCTGGAAACACCATATATTTT. Amino acids: CASSPAPSGNTIYF.

This sequence joins TRBV5-8 and TRBJ1-1; D remains ambiguous. The germline gives CDR1 SGHTS, CDR2 YDEGEE. V shed 3 bases and J shed 5 bases, with 17 bases lying between them. This CDR3 contains 15 residues. CDR3 nucleotide sequence: TGTGCCAGCAGCTGGGTTCTTTCCTCGGGTACTGAAGCTTTCTTT. Translation: CASSWVLSSGTEAFF.

V usage is TRBV6-5 and J usage is TRBJ2-3; possible D gene TRBD2, 6 bases. V shed 5 bases and J shed 0 bases, with 12 bases lying between them. The germline V gene encodes CDR1 MNHEY and CDR2 SVGAGI. The CDR3 consists of 15 residues. The CDR3 loop reads CASSRRDGSTDTQYF. In DNA, the CDR3 is TGTGCCAGCAGTAGGCGGGACGGTAGCACAGATACGCAGTATTTT.

V and J are TRBV19 and TRBJ1-2; 7 positions match TRBD1. The CDR3 contains 13 residues. V lost 6 bases, J lost 7 bases, and 8 bases stayed unmatched. The germline V gene has CDR1 LNHDA and CDR2 SQIVND (reference sequence). DNA for the CDR3: TGTGCCAGTAGCTCAACAGGGGACGGTGGCTACACCTTC. Amino acids: CASSSTGDGGYTF.

The rearrangement joins TRBV28 to TRBJ1-1, with D maybe TRBD1 (6 bases). The germline gives CDR1 MDHEN, CDR2 SYDVKM. This CDR3 is 14 amino acids long. V shed 6 bases and J shed 8 bases, with 19 bases lying between them. The CDR3 is CASRLLRGAWEAFF. Here the CDR3 DNA reads TGTGCCAGCAGACTTTTAAGGGGGGCCTGGGAAGCTTTCTTT.

Only a few counts were recorded for this clone. This sequence joins TRBV5-1 and TRBJ1-6; 7 nucleotides align to TRBD1. CDR3 size: 14 residues. From germline, CDR1 is SGHRS and CDR2 YFSETQ. After removal of 4 bases from V and 9 bases from J, the junction contained 7 bases not matched to a gene. The CDR3, as DNA: TGCGCCAGCAGCCCCGACAGGGAGGGTTCACCCCTCCACTTT. Protein sequence: CASSPDREGSPLHF.

The J gene is TRBJ1-2, the V gene TRBV6-5, with D tentatively TRBD1 (5 bases). The CDR3 has 15 amino acids. The ends were cut back, 6 bases at V and 0 bases at J, with 14 bases in the middle. Germline lookup yields CDR1 MNHEY and CDR2 SVGAGI. In nucleotides, the CDR3 is TGTGCCAGCAGGCAGAGACAGTATACTAACTATGGCTACACCTTC. It encodes CASRQRQYTNYGYTF.

This clone was observed once. The chain has TRBV28 and TRBJ2-4; D gene ambiguous. Trimming shortened V by 3 bases and J by 0 bases, and 12 bases separated the two germline ends. Germline CDR1 reads MDHEN; CDR2 reads SYDVKM. CDR3 size: 16 residues. DNA for the CDR3: TGTGCCAGCAGTTTTGAGAAAATACTAGCCAAAAACATTCAGTACTTC. Its protein is CASSFEKILAKNIQYF.

The chain employs TRBV25-1 and TRBJ1-3; unclear D gene. Trimming cost V 8 bases and J 4 bases, with 6 bases left between them. This CDR3 is 11 amino acids long. The V gene's germline CDR1 is MGHDK and CDR2 SYGVNS. CDR3 nucleotide sequence: TGTGCCAGCTCATCAGGAAACACCATATATTTT. Its protein product is CASSSGNTIYF.